These 20 T cell receptor beta chains came from one sample sequenced in a study of T cells after yellow fever vaccination. One entry per CDR3 protein, called by TCRdb with MiXCR from the 5' RACE reads. The sample yields 300,000 or so distinct CDR3 sequences, 10% to 15% seen once. This material consisted of CD4+ T cells sorted from PBMCs, taken 45 days after the yellow fever booster vaccination. The source of these receptors is a man aged 30 to 39 who received the YFV17D yellow fever vaccine.

The chain has TRBV6-2 or TRBV6-3 and TRBJ2-7; D is perhaps TRBD2 (5 bases). V shed 5 bases and J shed 4 bases, with 12 bases lying between them. From germline, CDR1 is MNHEY and CDR2 SVGEGT. CDR3 length: 13 amino acids. CDR3 loop: CASSERTYYEQYF. In nucleotides, the CDR3 is TGTGCCAGCAGTGAGAGGACTTATTACGAGCAGTACTTC.

The chain couples TRBV7-9 to TRBJ2-5; 9 positions match TRBD1. V shed 2 bases, J shed 2 bases, and the junction held 3 bases outside the gene matches. The CDR3 contains 15 residues. CDR1 is SEHNR, CDR2 FQNEAQ, per germline (reference sequence). CDR3 DNA: TGTGCCAGCAGCTTAACAGGGGGCGGACAAGAGACCCAGTACTTC. Its translation: CASSLTGGGQETQYF.

The chain is built from TRBV20-1 and TRBJ2-7, with 8 bases that match TRBD1. The V and J ends lost 6 bases and 3 bases, in that order; junction bases with no gene match: 4. CDR3 length: 12 amino acids. The germline V gene has CDR1 DFQATT and CDR2 SNEGSKA (reference sequence). CDR3 protein: CSAAGQVYEQYF. CDR3 DNA sequence: TGCAGTGCCGCGGGACAGGTCTACGAGCAGTACTTC.

This clonotype was found a few times. The rearrangement links TRBV6-5 to TRBJ2-5; D may be TRBD2 (5 bases). The germline V gene encodes CDR1 MNHEY and CDR2 SVGAGI. The CDR3 length is 14 residues. Trimming removed 0 bases at V and 5 bases at J, with 10 bases between. The CDR3 here is CASSYSRARETQYF. In DNA form, the CDR3 reads TGTGCCAGCAGTTACTCGCGGGCACGGGAGACCCAGTACTTC.

The table lists this clonotype with many counts. The rearrangement joins TRBV29-1 to TRBJ2-5; 8 bases map to TRBD2. The V gene's germline CDR1 is SQVTM and CDR2 ANQGSEA. The CDR3 totals 12 residues. With V trimmed by 6 bases and J by 5 bases, 5 bases remained unmatched. The CDR3 DNA reads as TGCAGCGTCGTAAGCGGGAGTGAGACCCAGTACTTC. This gives the protein CSVVSGSETQYF.

The gene calls are TRBV20-1 and TRBJ1-1; D is ambiguous. The germline gives CDR1 DFQATT, CDR2 SNEGSKA (reference sequence). This CDR3 is 11 amino acids long. V was clipped by 6 bases and J by 6 bases, with 11 bases between them. CDR3 protein: CSAHDWPEAFF. The CDR3, as DNA: TGCAGTGCGCATGATTGGCCTGAAGCTTTCTTT.

The chain is built from TRBV10-3 and TRBJ2-7; tentatively, D is TRBD2 (5 bases). The CDR3 runs 14 residues. Germline lookup yields CDR1 ENHRY and CDR2 SYGVKD. Trimming took 4 bases from V and 2 from J, leaving 12 bases between them. In DNA form, the CDR3 reads TGTGCCATCAGTGTGGACGGAGGTGCCTACGAGCAGTACTTC. This translates into CAISVDGGAYEQYF.

This clonotype has just a few counts. V is TRBV5-1 and J is TRBJ2-5; 14 bases are a match to TRBD2. Germline assignment: CDR1 SGHRS and CDR2 YFSETQ. The CDR3 loop spans 17 amino acids. V was clipped by 3 bases and J by 5 bases; unmatched bases: 9. This CDR3 reads CASSSTGTSGSGETQYF. The CDR3 region has the DNA TGCGCCAGCAGCTCGACCGGGACTAGCGGGAGCGGGGAGACCCAGTACTTC.

This clonotype has a handful of counts. The rearrangement uses TRBV7-3 and TRBJ2-2, with 8 positions matching TRBD1. The ends lost 3 bases at V and 1 base at J; junction bases unmatched: 1. The CDR3 consists of 15 residues. CDR1 and CDR2 from the germline V gene are SGHTA and FQGTGA. The CDR3 sequence is CASSFGTGNTGELFF. The DNA for the CDR3 is TGTGCCAGCAGCTTCGGGACAGGGAACACCGGGGAGCTGTTTTTT.

This clonotype came up a few times. The rearrangement uses TRBV10-3 and TRBJ2-5; the D call may be TRBD1 or TRBD2 (5 bases each). Trimming pared 3 bases from V and 5 bases from J, leaving 22 bases between. The CDR3 totals 17 residues. From germline, CDR1 is ENHRY and CDR2 SYGVKD. The CDR3 protein is CAISDLVRDGGWETQYF. Written as DNA, the CDR3 is TGTGCCATCAGTGACTTAGTTCGGGACGGCGGTTGGGAGACCCAGTACTTC.

This clonotype was seen a handful of times. The V and J genes are TRBV29-1 and TRBJ2-3, with 9 nucleotides matching TRBD2. This CDR3 is 14 amino acids long. CDR1 and CDR2 (germline): SQVTM, ANQGSEA. Unmatched junction bases numbered 6, after V lost 4 bases and J lost 4 bases. The CDR3 here is CSVGSGRSADTQYF. The CDR3 coding sequence is TGCAGCGTTGGAAGCGGGAGGAGTGCAGATACGCAGTATTTT.

To note about this clonotype: The germline gene is not matched at one end of the junction; a read error may be the cause. This chain joins TRBV7-2 and TRBJ2-2, with D perhaps TRBD2 (5 bases). Germline values: CDR1 SGHTA, CDR2 FQGNSA. The CDR3 contains 12 residues. For the CDR3, the DNA is TGTGCCAGCAGCTTGAACACCGGGAAGCTGTTTTTT. This gives the protein CASSLNTGKLFF.

The sample holds a few counts of this clonotype. V gene TRBV7-2 combines with J gene TRBJ2-7; maybe TRBD1 (5 bases). The CDR3 sequence is 16 residues long. Looked up from germline, CDR1 is SGHTA and CDR2 is FQGNSA. Trimming cost V 5 bases and J 0 bases, with 17 bases left between them. The CDR3 nucleotides are TGTGCCAGCAGCCACGGATGGGGCGAAAACTCCTACGAGCAGTACTTC. Translation gives CASSHGWGENSYEQYF. The full variable domain, completed using reference TRBV7-2 and TRBJ2-7, is GAGVSQSPSNKVTEKGKDVELRCDPISGHTALYWYRQSLGQGLEFLIYFQGNSAPDKSGLPSDRFSAERTGGSVSTLTIQRTQQEDSAVYLCASSHGWGENSYEQYFGPGTRLTVT.

This clonotype was seen ten or more times. This chain connects TRBV10-1 to TRBJ2-3; possibly TRBD1 for D (5 bases). The germline V and J ends were trimmed by 6 bases and 6 bases, with 13 bases remaining between them. This CDR3 comprises 13 residues. Germline CDR1 is WNHNN and CDR2 is SYGVQD (reference sequence). The CDR3 bases are TGCGCCAGCAGACCAGGGCCGGCGGATACGCAGTATTTT. Its translation: CASRPGPADTQYF.

In this sample, this clonotype turned up many times. This chain uses TRBV4-3 with TRBJ2-1; no definite D call. This CDR3 spans 15 amino acids. The germline gives CDR1 LGHNA, CDR2 YSLEER. V was trimmed by 3 bases and J by 4 bases, leaving 13 bases between them. CDR3 coding DNA: TGCGCCAGCAGCCAGGAAAGATCTCATTACAATGAGCAGTTCTTC. Translated, it gives CASSQERSHYNEQFF.

The chain couples TRBV12-3 or TRBV12-4 to TRBJ1-5; D remains ambiguous. The V and J ends lost 5 bases and 5 bases respectively, with 16 bases between them. This CDR3 contains 15 residues. CDR3 residues: CASSRRLSVDQPQHF. The DNA of the CDR3 is TGTGCCAGCAGTCGCAGATTGTCAGTAGATCAGCCCCAGCATTTT.

This clonotype was counted at least ten times. V is TRBV28 and J is TRBJ1-5, with D tentatively TRBD1 (6 bases). Germline CDR1 and CDR2: MDHEN and SYDVKM. V dropped 1 base and J dropped 1 base, with 11 bases sitting between them. The CDR3 length is 16 residues. The CDR3 here is CASSLYRARSNQPQHF. CDR3 DNA sequence: TGTGCCAGCAGTTTATACAGGGCGAGGAGCAATCAGCCCCAGCATTTT.

The V and J genes are TRBV7-2 and TRBJ2-5; TRBD1 is a possible D gene (6 bases). Trimming removed 1 base from V and 2 bases from J, with 11 bases in between. CDR1 SGHTA and CDR2 FQGNSA come from the germline V gene. This CDR3 has 15 residues. The CDR3 sequence: CASSLEWTVQETQYF. The CDR3 nucleotides are TGTGCCAGCAGCTTAGAGTGGACAGTACAAGAGACCCAGTACTTC.

This chain uses TRBV30 with TRBJ1-2, with D uncertain. The CDR3 contains 17 residues. Germline loops: CDR1 GTSNPN, CDR2 SVGIG (reference sequence). V lost 1 base to trimming and J lost 0 bases, with 18 bases between them. In nucleotides, the CDR3 is TGTGCCTGGAGTGGCCGGGCGTTAACCGGAGCTAACTATGGCTACACCTTC. Amino acid sequence: CAWSGRALTGANYGYTF.

The genes are TRBV2 and TRBJ2-1; D ambiguous. CDR3 size: 12 residues. Germline CDR1 SNHLY, CDR2 FYNNEI. Trimming removed 6 bases at V and 8 bases at J, with 11 bases between. The CDR3, as DNA: TGTGCCAGCAGCGCCGCTGGGGATGAGCAGTTCTTC. This codes for CASSAAGDEQFF.